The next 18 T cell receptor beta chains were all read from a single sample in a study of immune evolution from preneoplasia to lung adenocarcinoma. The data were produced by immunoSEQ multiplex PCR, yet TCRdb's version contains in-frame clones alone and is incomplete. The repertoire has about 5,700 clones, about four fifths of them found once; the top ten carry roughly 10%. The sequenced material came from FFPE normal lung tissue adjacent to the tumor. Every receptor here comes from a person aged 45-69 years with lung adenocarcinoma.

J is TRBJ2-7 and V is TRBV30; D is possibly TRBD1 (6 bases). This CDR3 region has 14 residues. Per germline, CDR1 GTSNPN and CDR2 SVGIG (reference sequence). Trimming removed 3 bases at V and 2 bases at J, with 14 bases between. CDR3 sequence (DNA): TGTGCCTGGAGCATACAGGGAATACCCTACGAGCAGTACTTC. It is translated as CAWSIQGIPYEQYF.

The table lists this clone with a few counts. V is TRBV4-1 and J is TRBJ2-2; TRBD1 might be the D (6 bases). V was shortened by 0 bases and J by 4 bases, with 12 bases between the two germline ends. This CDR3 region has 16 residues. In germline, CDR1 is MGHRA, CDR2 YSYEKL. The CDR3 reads CASSQDPGAITGELFF. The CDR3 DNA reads TGCGCCAGCAGCCAAGACCCAGGGGCGATCACCGGGGAGCTGTTTTTT.

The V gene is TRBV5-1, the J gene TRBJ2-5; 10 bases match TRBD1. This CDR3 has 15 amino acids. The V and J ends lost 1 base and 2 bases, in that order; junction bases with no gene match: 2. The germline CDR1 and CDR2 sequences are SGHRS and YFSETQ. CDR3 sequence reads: CASSLWGQGQETQYF. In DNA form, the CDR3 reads TGCGCCAGCAGCTTGTGGGGACAGGGGCAAGAGACCCAGTACTTC.

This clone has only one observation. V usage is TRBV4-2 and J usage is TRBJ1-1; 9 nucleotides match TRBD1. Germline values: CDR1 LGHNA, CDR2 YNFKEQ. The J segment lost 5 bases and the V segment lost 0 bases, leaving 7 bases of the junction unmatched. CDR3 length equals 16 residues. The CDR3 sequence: CASSQDIQDRGTEAFF. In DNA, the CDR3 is TGTGCCAGCAGCCAAGATATCCAGGACAGGGGTACTGAAGCTTTCTTT.

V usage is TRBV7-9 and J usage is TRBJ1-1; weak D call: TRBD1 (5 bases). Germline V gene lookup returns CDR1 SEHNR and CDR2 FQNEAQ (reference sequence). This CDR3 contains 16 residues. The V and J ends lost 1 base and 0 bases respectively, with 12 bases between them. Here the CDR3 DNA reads TGTGCCAGCAGCTTAGGTGCTGGGGGACTGAACACTGAAGCTTTCTTT. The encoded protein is CASSLGAGGLNTEAFF.

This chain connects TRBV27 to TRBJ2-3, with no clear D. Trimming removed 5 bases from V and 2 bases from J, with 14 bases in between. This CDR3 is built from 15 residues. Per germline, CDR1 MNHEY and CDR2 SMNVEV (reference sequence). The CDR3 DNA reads TGTGCCAGCAGTCCCGGGTCTTACCCCACAGATACGCAGTATTTT. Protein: CASSPGSYPTDTQYF.

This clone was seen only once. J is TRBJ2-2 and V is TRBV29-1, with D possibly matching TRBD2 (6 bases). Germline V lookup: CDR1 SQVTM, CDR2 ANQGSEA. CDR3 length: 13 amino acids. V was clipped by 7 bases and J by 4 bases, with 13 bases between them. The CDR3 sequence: CSARAGTTGELFF. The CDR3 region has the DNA TGCAGCGCTCGGGCGGGAACCACCGGGGAGCTGTTTTTT.

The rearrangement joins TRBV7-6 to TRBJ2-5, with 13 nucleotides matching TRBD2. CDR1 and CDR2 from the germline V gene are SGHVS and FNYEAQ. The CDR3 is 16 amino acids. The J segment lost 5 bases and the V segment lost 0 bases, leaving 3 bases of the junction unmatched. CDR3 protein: CASSLAGLAGFETQYF. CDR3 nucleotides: TGTGCCAGCAGCTTAGCGGGACTAGCGGGATTTGAGACCCAGTACTTC.

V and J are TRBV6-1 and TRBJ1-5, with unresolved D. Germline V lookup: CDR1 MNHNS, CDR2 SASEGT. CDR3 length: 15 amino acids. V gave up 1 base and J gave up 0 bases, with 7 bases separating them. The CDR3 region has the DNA TGTGCCAGCAGTGAAGTCCCAAATAGCAATCAGCCCCAGCATTTT. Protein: CASSEVPNSNQPQHF.

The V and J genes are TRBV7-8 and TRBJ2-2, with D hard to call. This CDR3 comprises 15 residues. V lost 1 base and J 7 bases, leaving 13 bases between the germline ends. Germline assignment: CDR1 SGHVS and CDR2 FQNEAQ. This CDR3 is CASSLVSGFGGELFF. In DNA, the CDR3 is TGTGCCAGCAGCTTAGTTTCGGGTTTTGGCGGGGAGCTGTTTTTT. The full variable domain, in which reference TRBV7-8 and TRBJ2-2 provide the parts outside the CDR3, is GAGVSQSPRYKVAKRGQDVALRCDPISGHVSLFWYQQALGQGPEFLTYFQNEAQLDKSGLPSDRFFAERPEGSVSTLKIQRTQQEDSAVYLCASSLVSGFGGELFFGEGSRLTVL.

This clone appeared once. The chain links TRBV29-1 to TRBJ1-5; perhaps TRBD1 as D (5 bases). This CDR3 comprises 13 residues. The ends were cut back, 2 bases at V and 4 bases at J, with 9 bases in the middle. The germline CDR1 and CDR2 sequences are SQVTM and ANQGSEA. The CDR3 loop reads CSVEPGPNQPQHF. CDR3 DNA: TGCAGCGTTGAACCGGGGCCAAATCAGCCCCAGCATTTT.

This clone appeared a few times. The CDR3 DNA reads as TGTGCCTGGAGTTTCGGGACAGGGATAATCAATCAGCCCCAGCATTTT. Encoded protein: CAWSFGTGIINQPQHF. This chain uses TRBV30 with TRBJ1-5; 9 bases agree with TRBD1. The J segment lost 3 bases and the V segment lost 2 bases, leaving 8 bases of the junction unmatched. The CDR3 loop spans 16 amino acids. Germline V CDR1 and CDR2: GTSNPN, SVGIG (reference sequence).

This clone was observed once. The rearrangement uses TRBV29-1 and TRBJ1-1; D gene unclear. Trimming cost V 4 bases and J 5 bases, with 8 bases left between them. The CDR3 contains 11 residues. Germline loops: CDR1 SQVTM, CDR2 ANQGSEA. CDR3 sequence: CSVAFGTEAFF. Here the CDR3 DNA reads TGCAGCGTTGCTTTTGGGACTGAAGCTTTCTTT.

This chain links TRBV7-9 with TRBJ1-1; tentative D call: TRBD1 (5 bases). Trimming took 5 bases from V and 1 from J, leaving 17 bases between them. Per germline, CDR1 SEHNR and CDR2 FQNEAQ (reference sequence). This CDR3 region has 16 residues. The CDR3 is CASSPIRGGTNTEAFF. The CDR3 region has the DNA TGTGCCAGCAGCCCCATTCGGGGTGGGACGAACACTGAAGCTTTCTTT. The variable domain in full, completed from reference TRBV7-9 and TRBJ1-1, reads DTGVSQNPRHKITKRGQNVTFRCDPISEHNRLYWYRQTLGQGPEFLTYFQNEAQLEKSRLLSDRFSAERPKGSFSTLEIQRTEQGDSAMYLCASSPIRGGTNTEAFFGQGTRLTVV.

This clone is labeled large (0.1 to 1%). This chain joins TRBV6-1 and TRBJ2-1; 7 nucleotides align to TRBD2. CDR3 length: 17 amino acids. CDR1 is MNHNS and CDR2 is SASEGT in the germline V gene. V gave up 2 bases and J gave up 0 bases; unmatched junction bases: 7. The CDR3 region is CASSESILATSYNEQFF. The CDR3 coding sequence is TGTGCCAGCAGTGAATCGATACTAGCGACCTCCTACAATGAGCAGTTCTTC.

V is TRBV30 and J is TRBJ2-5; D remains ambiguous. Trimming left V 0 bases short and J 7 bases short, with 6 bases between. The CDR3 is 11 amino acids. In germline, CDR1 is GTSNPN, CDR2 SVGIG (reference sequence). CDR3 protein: CAWSVPGTQYF. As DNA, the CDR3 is TGTGCCTGGAGTGTACCCGGGACCCAGTACTTC.

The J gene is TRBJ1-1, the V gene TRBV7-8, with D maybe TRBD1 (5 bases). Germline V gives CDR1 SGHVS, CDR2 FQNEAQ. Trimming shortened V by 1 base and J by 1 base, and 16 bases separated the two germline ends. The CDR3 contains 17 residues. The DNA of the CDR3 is TGTGCCAGCAGCTTAGGGGCCGGGGGGAGTAGGAACACTGAAGCTTTCTTT. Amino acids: CASSLGAGGSRNTEAFF.

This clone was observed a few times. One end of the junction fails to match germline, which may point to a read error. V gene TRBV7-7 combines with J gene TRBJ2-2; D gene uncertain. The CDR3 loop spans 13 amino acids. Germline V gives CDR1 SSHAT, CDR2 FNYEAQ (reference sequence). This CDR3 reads CASSRDITGELFF. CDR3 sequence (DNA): TGTGCTAGCAGCCGCGATATCACCGGGGAGCTGTTTTTT.